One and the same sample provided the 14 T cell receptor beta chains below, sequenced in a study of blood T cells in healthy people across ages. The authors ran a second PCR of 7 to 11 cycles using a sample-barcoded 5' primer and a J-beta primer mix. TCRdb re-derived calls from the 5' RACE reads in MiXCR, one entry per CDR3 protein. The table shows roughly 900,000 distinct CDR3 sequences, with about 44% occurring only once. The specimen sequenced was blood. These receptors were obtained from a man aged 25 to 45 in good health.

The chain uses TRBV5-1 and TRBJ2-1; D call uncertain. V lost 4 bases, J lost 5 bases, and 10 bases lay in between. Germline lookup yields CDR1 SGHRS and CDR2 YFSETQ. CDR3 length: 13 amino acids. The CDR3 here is CASSPSGNNEQFF. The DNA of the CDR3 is TGCGCCAGCAGCCCCAGTGGGAACAATGAGCAGTTCTTC.

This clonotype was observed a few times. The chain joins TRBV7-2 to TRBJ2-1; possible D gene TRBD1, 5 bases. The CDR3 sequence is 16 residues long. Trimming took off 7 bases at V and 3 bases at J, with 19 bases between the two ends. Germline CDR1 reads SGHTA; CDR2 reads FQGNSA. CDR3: CASNEIQGSFYNEQFF. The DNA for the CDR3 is TGTGCCAGCAACGAAATCCAGGGTTCCTTCTACAATGAGCAGTTCTTC.

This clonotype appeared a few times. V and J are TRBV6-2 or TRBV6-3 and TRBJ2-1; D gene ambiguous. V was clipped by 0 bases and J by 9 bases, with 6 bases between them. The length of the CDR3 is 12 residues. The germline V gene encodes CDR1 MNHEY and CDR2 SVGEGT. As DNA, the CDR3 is TGTGCCAGCAGTTACTCGGGGTTTGAGCAGTTCTTC. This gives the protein CASSYSGFEQFF.

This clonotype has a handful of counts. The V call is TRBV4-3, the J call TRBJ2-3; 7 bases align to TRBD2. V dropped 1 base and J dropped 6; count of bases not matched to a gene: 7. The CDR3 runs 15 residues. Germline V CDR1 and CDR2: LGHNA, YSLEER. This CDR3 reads CASSQGVGGMDTQYF. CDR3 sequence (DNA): TGCGCCAGCAGCCAAGGTGTGGGAGGGATGGATACGCAGTATTTT.

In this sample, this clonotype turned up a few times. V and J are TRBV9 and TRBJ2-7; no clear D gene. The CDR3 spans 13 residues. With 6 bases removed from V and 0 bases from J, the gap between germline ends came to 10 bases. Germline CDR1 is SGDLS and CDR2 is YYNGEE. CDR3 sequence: CASNVDGSYEQYF. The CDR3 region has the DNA TGTGCCAGCAACGTTGACGGCTCCTACGAGCAGTACTTC.

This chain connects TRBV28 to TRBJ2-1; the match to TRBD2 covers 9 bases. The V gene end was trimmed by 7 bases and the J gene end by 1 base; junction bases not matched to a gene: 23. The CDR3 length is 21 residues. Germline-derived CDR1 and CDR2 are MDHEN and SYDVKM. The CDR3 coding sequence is TGTGCCAGCATCCCCTTGATTCTCGGCGTGACTAGCGGCCCTTCCTACAATGAGCAGTTCTTC. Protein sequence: CASIPLILGVTSGPSYNEQFF.

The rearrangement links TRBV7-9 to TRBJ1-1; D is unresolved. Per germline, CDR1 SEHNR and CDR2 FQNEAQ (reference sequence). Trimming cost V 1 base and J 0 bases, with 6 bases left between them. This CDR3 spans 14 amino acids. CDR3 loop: CASSLDNLNTEAFF. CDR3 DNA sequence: TGTGCCAGCAGCTTAGACAATCTGAACACTGAAGCTTTCTTT. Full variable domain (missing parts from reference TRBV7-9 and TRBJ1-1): DTGVSQNPRHKITKRGQNVTFRCDPISEHNRLYWYRQTLGQGPEFLTYFQNEAQLEKSRLLSDRFSAERPKGSFSTLEIQRTEQGDSAMYLCASSLDNLNTEAFFGQGTRLTVV.

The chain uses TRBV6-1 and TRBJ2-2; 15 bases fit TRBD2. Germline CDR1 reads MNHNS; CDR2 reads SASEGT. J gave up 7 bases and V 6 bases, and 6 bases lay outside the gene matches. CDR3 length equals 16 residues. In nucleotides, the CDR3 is TGTGCCAGCAGGGGACTAGCGGGGGGAGTCGTCGGGGAGCTGTTTTTT. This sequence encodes CASRGLAGGVVGELFF.

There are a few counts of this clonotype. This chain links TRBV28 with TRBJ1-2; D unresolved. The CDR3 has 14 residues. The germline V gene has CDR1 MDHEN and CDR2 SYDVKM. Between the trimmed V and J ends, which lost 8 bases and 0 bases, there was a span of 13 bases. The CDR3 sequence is CASVQSLTNYGYTF. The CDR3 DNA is TGTGCCAGCGTCCAGTCCCTGACTAACTATGGCTACACCTTC.

The CDR3 DNA sequence: TGCAGTGCTAATGCTATCCGTGGGGGCGAGGCTTCCTACGAGCAGTACTTC. It translates to CSANAIRGGEASYEQYF. This chain connects TRBV20-1 to TRBJ2-7; D perhaps matches TRBD1 (6 bases). Germline V gene data show CDR1 as DFQATT and CDR2 as SNEGSKA (reference sequence). Trimming removed 4 bases at V and 1 base at J, with 23 bases between. CDR3 length: 17 residues.

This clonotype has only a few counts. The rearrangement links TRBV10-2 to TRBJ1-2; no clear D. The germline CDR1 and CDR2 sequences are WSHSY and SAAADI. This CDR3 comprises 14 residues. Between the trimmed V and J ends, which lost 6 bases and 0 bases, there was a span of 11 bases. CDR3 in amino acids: CASRTDGANYGYTF. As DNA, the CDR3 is TGCGCCAGCAGAACGGACGGTGCTAACTATGGCTACACCTTC.

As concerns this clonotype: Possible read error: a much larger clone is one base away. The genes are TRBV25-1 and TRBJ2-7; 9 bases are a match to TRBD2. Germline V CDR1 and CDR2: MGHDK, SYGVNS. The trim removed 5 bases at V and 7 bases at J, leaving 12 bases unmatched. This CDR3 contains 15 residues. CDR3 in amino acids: CASSSSGGIYNEQYF. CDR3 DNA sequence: TGTGCCAGCAGTTCAAGCGGGGGGATCTACAATGAGCAGTACTTC.

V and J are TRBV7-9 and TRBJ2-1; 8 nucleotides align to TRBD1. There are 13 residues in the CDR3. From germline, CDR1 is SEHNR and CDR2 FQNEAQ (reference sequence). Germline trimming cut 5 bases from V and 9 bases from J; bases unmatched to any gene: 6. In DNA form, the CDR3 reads TGTGCCAGCAGCCCCAGGGGGCCCTTTGAGCAGTTCTTC. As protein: CASSPRGPFEQFF.

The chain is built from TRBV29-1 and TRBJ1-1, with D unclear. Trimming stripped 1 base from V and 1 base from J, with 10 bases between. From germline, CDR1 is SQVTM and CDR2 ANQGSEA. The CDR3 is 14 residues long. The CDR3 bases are TGCAGCGTTGAAGGGTTGGCGGGGAACACTGAAGCTTTCTTT. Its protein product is CSVEGLAGNTEAFF.